This T cell receptor beta chain was identified during a study of blood T cell repertoires in COVID-19. To note about this clone: The identical CDR3 is also encoded by other nucleotide sequences in the sample.

Measured with immunoSEQ multiplex PCR; TCRdb has only the in-frame clones, and not every one. The sample lists about 440,000 clones; 70% to 90% were seen once. This receptor was obtained from a woman in her forties or fifties with COVID-19, enrolled during active disease. What was sequenced was peripheral blood.

DNA of the CDR3: TGTGCCAGCAGCTTAGACAGTAACACCGGGGAGCTGTTTTTT. Amino acids: CASSLDSNTGELFF. The J gene is TRBJ2-2, the V gene TRBV5-4; D might be TRBD1 (5 bases). Germline lookup yields CDR1 SGHNT and CDR2 YYREEE (reference sequence). Trimming cost V 2 bases and J 2 bases, with 7 bases left between them. The CDR3 runs 14 residues.